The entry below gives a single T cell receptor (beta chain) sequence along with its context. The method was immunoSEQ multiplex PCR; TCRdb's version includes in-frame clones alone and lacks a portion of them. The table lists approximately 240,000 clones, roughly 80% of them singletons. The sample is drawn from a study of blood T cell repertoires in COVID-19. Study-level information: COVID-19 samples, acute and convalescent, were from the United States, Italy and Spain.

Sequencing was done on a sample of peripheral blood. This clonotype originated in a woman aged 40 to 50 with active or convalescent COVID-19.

The CDR3 loop is CASSPGTGGSNEKLFF. The CDR3 nucleotides read TGTGCCAGCTCACCCGGGACAGGGGGATCTAATGAAAAACTGTTTTTT. The chain has TRBV18 and TRBJ1-4; TRBD1 matches at 11 bases. J gave up 3 bases and V 3 bases, and 3 bases lay outside the gene matches. The CDR3 is made up of 16 amino acids. Germline V gives CDR1 KGHSH, CDR2 LQKENI.